A single sample is the source of the 26 T cell receptor beta chains below, sequenced in a study of graft-versus-host responses after intestinal transplantation. Some clones are missing from TCRdb's copy, which holds only in-frame ones; the method was immunoSEQ multiplex PCR. The data contain more than 100,000 clones, approximately 96% of them singletons. The antigens for these receptors are not known. The specimen comprised unstimulated CD8+ T cells sorted from spleen or lymph node cells, sampled before intestinal transplant. These receptor sequences come from a human donor who received an intestinal transplant.

The gene calls are TRBV7-9 and TRBJ2-5; 13 bases fit TRBD2. With V trimmed by 5 bases and J by 0 bases, 3 bases remained unmatched. The CDR3 sequence is 16 residues long. The germline CDR1 and CDR2 sequences are SEHNR and FQNEAQ (reference sequence). The CDR3 DNA is TGTGCCAGCAGCCGAACTAGCGGGAGGGACCAAGAGACCCAGTACTTC. Amino acid sequence: CASSRTSGRDQETQYF.

In the case of this clone: At one of its ends the junction is not consistent with the germline gene, which may arise from a read error. The chain couples TRBV15 to TRBJ2-1; D not certain. The CDR3 sequence is 18 residues long. CDR1 is LNHNV and CDR2 is YYDKDF in the germline V gene (reference sequence). The CDR3 bases are TGTGCCACCAGCAGAGTTGTTAGGTCGTGGTCACAAAACAACGAGCAGTTCTTC. Its protein product is CATSRVVRSWSQNNEQFF.

This chain connects TRBV27 to TRBJ1-1; D unclear. Deletions cut 2 bases from V and 4 bases from J, with 8 bases between. The CDR3 runs 13 residues. Germline values: CDR1 MNHEY, CDR2 SMNVEV (reference sequence). The CDR3 is CASSLGTATEAFF. CDR3 in DNA: TGTGCCAGCAGTTTAGGCACGGCCACTGAAGCTTTCTTT.

This clone was observed a single time. The junction does not match germline at one end; this may be a read error. The chain combines TRBV13 with TRBJ2-7; possible D gene TRBD2, 5 bases. Germline lookup yields CDR1 PRHDT and CDR2 FYEKMQ (reference sequence). The CDR3 runs 13 residues. The CDR3 DNA sequence: TGTGCCACCAGCGGAACCGACGCCTACGAGCAGTACTTC. Its translation is CATSGTDAYEQYF.

The genes are TRBV6-1 and TRBJ1-1; possible D gene TRBD1, 6 bases. The CDR3 is 13 amino acids. The germline V gene has CDR1 MNHNS and CDR2 SASEGT. V shed 6 bases and J shed 0 bases, with 8 bases lying between them. The CDR3 is CASRRTVNTEAFF. In nucleotides, the CDR3 is TGTGCCAGCAGGAGGACAGTGAACACTGAAGCTTTCTTT.

The rearrangement uses TRBV7-9 and TRBJ2-1; D is undetermined. Looked up from germline, CDR1 is SEHNR and CDR2 is FQNEAQ (reference sequence). The CDR3 spans 13 residues. V was shortened by 5 bases and J by 7 bases, with 12 bases between the two germline ends. CDR3 protein: CASSTPDMNEQFF. As DNA, the CDR3 is TGTGCCAGCAGCACGCCGGATATGAATGAGCAGTTCTTC.

The chain combines TRBV27 with TRBJ2-7; a possible D gene is TRBD1 (6 bases). Looked up from germline, CDR1 is MNHEY and CDR2 is SMNVEV (reference sequence). V was cut by 5 bases and J by 2 bases, with 16 bases left in between. This CDR3 has 15 amino acids. Here the CDR3 reads CASSPSVGGTYEQYF. The CDR3 nucleotides read TGTGCCAGCAGTCCGTCCGTTGGGGGCACCTACGAGCAGTACTTC.

The chain links TRBV9 to TRBJ1-2; the D is unclear. From germline, CDR1 is SGDLS and CDR2 YYNGEE. This CDR3 is built from 15 residues. The V end was cut by 4 bases, the J end by 4 bases, with 17 bases between. The CDR3 region has the DNA TGTGCCAGCAGCTCGAGAGAAAGAGCCCTCTATGGCTACACCTTC. Its translation is CASSSRERALYGYTF.

This clone was picked up one time. The chain carries TRBV27 and TRBJ2-7; 7 positions agree with TRBD1. Trimming took 5 bases from V and 3 from J; bases not matched to a gene: 10. Germline loops: CDR1 MNHEY, CDR2 SMNVEV (reference sequence). This CDR3 has 15 amino acids. CDR3 DNA sequence: TGTGCCAGCAGTCTCTCAAATACAGGGGACTACGAGCAGTACTTC. Amino acids: CASSLSNTGDYEQYF.

The rearrangement uses TRBV19 and TRBJ1-5, with D unclear. The CDR3 is made up of 17 amino acids. V lost 0 bases, J lost 4 bases, and 16 bases lay in between. Germline CDR1 and CDR2: LNHDA and SQIVND (reference sequence). The CDR3 DNA reads as TGTGCCAGTAGTATAGATCTGGGAGGGCGAGGAAATCAGCCCCAGCATTTT. It is translated as CASSIDLGGRGNQPQHF.

V and J are TRBV29-1 and TRBJ2-5; weak D call: TRBD2 (6 bases). Per the germline V gene, CDR1 is SQVTM and CDR2 is ANQGSEA. The CDR3 contains 12 residues. V lost 4 bases and J lost 1, with 7 bases in between. The CDR3, as DNA: TGCAGCGTTGGTAGCGGCCAAGAGACCCAGTACTTC. It encodes CSVGSGQETQYF.

This chain joins TRBV27 and TRBJ1-2, with D tentatively TRBD1 (5 bases). The length of the CDR3 is 11 residues. V lost 5 bases, J lost 6 bases, and 7 bases lay in between. In germline, CDR1 is MNHEY, CDR2 SMNVEV (reference sequence). CDR3 DNA sequence: TGTGCCAGCAGTCGAGGGGATGGCTACACCTTC. It codes for CASSRGDGYTF.

The J gene is TRBJ1-2, the V gene TRBV29-1, with 7 nucleotides matching TRBD1. Germline assignment: CDR1 SQVTM and CDR2 ANQGSEA. J was trimmed by 6 bases and V by 5 bases; bases with no gene match: 12. The CDR3 length is 14 residues. CDR3 protein: CSVFSTGAEHGYTF. The CDR3 DNA reads as TGCAGCGTTTTCTCCACAGGGGCGGAACATGGCTACACCTTC.

Turning to this clone: In this CDR3 the conserved last residue, phenylalanine or tryptophan, is missing, so a read error is likely. This chain links TRBV28 with TRBJ2-3, with D hard to call. V shed 4 bases and J shed 1 base, with 15 bases lying between them. CDR3 size: 16 residues. Germline CDR1 and CDR2: MDHEN and SYDVKM. In nucleotides, the CDR3 is TGTGCCAGCAGTTCCCCGGTAACCGCTGGCACAGATACGCAGTATCTT. This translates into CASSSPVTAGTDTQYL.

The chain is built from TRBV27 and TRBJ2-3; 16 positions agree with TRBD2. The CDR3 covers 21 residues. Germline-derived CDR1 and CDR2 are MNHEY and SMNVEV (reference sequence). V was pared by 2 bases and J by 1 base, with 12 bases of the junction left unmatched. The DNA of the CDR3 is TGTGCCAGCAGTTTACTTCCCCTGGGACTAGCGGGAGGGCCTGGCACAGATACGCAGTATTTT. It translates to CASSLLPLGLAGGPGTDTQYF.

This chain's CDR3 is CATRDRVDNNSPLHF. The DNA for the CDR3 is TGTGCCACCAGAGACAGGGTCGATAATAATTCACCCCTCCACTTT. V usage is TRBV15 and J usage is TRBJ1-6; 7 bases match TRBD1. The V and J ends lost 6 bases and 5 bases, in that order; junction bases with no gene match: 7. The CDR3 runs 15 residues. The germline CDR1 and CDR2 sequences are LNHNV and YYDKDF (reference sequence).

The chain is built from TRBV2 and TRBJ2-1; 13 bases map to TRBD2. The CDR3 runs to 15 residues. Germline CDR1 is SNHLY and CDR2 is FYNNEI. Losses at the gene ends were 10 bases for V and 2 bases for J; bases not matched to a gene: 5. The CDR3 reads CAKGLAGEAYNEQFF. CDR3 DNA sequence: TGTGCCAAAGGACTAGCGGGAGAAGCCTACAATGAGCAGTTCTTC.

This chain uses TRBV4-2 with TRBJ1-1; D ambiguous. The CDR3 has 19 amino acids. With 0 bases removed from V and 4 bases from J, the gap between germline ends came to 24 bases. The germline CDR1 and CDR2 sequences are LGHNA and YNFKEQ. The CDR3 sequence: CASSQDKQFRLRAITEAFF. The CDR3 bases are TGTGCCAGCAGCCAAGATAAACAATTTAGGTTAAGGGCTATCACTGAAGCTTTCTTT.

Of note for this clone: One junction end does not reproduce the germline sequence, and a read error may be involved. J is TRBJ2-7 and V is TRBV5-1; 10 bases match TRBD1. CDR1 and CDR2 (germline): SGHRS, YFSETQ. The CDR3 sequence is 14 residues long. CDR3 sequence reads: CANSLGTGAYEQYF. CDR3 DNA: TGCGCCAACAGCTTGGGGACAGGGGCCTACGAGCAGTACTTC.

The chain links TRBV9 to TRBJ1-2, with D possibly being TRBD1 (6 bases). Germline loops: CDR1 SGDLS, CDR2 YYNGEE. Between the trimmed V and J ends, which lost 2 bases and 2 bases, there was a span of 13 bases. CDR3 length equals 15 residues. The CDR3 DNA reads as TGTGCCAGCAGCGTTAACAGGGAAGAAAACTATGGCTACACCTTC. Protein: CASSVNREENYGYTF.

This chain links TRBV9 with TRBJ2-3, with D unresolved. Germline CDR1 and CDR2: SGDLS and YYNGEE. This CDR3 has 13 amino acids. The germline V and J ends were trimmed by 0 bases and 4 bases, with 6 bases remaining between them. The CDR3 bases are TGTGCCAGCAGCGTAGGTGTCTCAGATACGCAGTATTTT. Its protein product is CASSVGVSDTQYF.

The J gene is TRBJ2-7, the V gene TRBV4-1; 7 bases fit TRBD1. This CDR3 has 14 residues. Unmatched junction bases numbered 9, after V lost 3 bases and J lost 7 bases. Germline V gene data show CDR1 as MGHRA and CDR2 as YSYEKL. Written as DNA, the CDR3 is TGCGCCAGCAGCCAGCGACAGGGTTTAGGAGAGCAGTACTTC. Amino acids: CASSQRQGLGEQYF.

V is TRBV27 and J is TRBJ2-5; D perhaps matches TRBD1 (6 bases). The CDR3 covers 14 residues. V gave up 4 bases and J gave up 3 bases, with 12 bases separating them. The germline V gene has CDR1 MNHEY and CDR2 SMNVEV (reference sequence). CDR3 protein: CASSSIDRKETQYF. CDR3 nucleotides: TGTGCCAGCAGTTCGATAGACAGGAAAGAGACCCAGTACTTC.

CDR3 bases: TGTGCCAGCAGCCCCATAGTGTTGGATACGCAGTATTTT. This gives the protein CASSPIVLDTQYF. The genes are TRBV6-1 and TRBJ2-3, with D uncertain. This CDR3 region has 13 residues. The germline CDR1 and CDR2 sequences are MNHNS and SASEGT. Trimming took 6 bases from V and 6 from J, leaving 13 bases between them.

This clone was recorded a few times. The chain has TRBV7-9 and TRBJ2-7; 9 bases are shared with TRBD2. Germline CDR1 and CDR2: SEHNR and FQNEAQ (reference sequence). The CDR3 consists of 18 residues. Trimming cost V 3 bases and J 3 bases; bases outside gene matches: 15. The CDR3 nucleotides are TGTGCCAGCAGCTTTGCGATTAGCGGGAGCAGTCCCGTCTACGAGCAGTACTTC. This codes for CASSFAISGSSPVYEQYF.

The CDR3 here is CASSPNLSYEQYF. The CDR3 nucleotides are TGTGCCAGCAGTCCTAACCTCTCCTACGAGCAGTACTTC. The rearrangement links TRBV11-2 to TRBJ2-7, with D uncertain. V was clipped by 6 bases and J by 0 bases, with 9 bases between them. This CDR3 region has 13 residues. Germline V lookup: CDR1 SGHAT, CDR2 FQNNGV.